A single sample is the source of the 8 T cell receptor beta chains below, sequenced in a study of T cell clonality in common variable immunodeficiency. These receptors lack a known antigen. Sequencing used immunoSEQ multiplex PCR; TCRdb keeps in-frame clones, though not all of them. The sample contains 2,500 or so clones, none of them singletons. Study conclusions and caveats: In common variable immunodeficiency, TCR beta chains reportedly carried fewer deletions and N-nucleotide insertions.

The sequenced material came from peripheral blood mononuclear cells. These TCRs come from a human donor with common variable immunodeficiency.

This clone is termed medium-sized (0.01 to 0.1%). The read comes to an end 3 residues before the CDR3 does, leaving the germline J gene to fill in the end. The chain is built from TRBV30 and TRBJ2-5, with 12 bases lining up with TRBD2. Germline V gene data show CDR1 as GTSNPN and CDR2 as SVGIG (reference sequence). The CDR3 is 14 residues long. V was pared by 7 bases and J by 5 bases, with 8 bases of the junction left unmatched. The CDR3 bases that were read are TGTGCCTATCGGAAGACTAGCGGGAGTGAGACC. Its protein product is CAYRKTSGSET. The full CDR3 reads CAYRKTSGSETQYF.

With respect to this clone: The observed sequence ends 3 residues before the CDR3 terminus, with the missing tail filled in from the germline J gene. The chain joins TRBV5-1 to TRBJ2-1; 8 bases align to TRBD1. Germline CDR1 is SGHRS and CDR2 is YFSETQ. The CDR3 extends over 15 amino acids. V lost 4 bases, J lost 2 bases, and 5 bases stayed unmatched. The CDR3 region is CASSTDRGPYNEQFF. The sequenced part of the CDR3 DNA is TGCGCCAGCAGCACCGACAGGGGTCCCTACAATGAG.

This clone is categorized as medium-sized. The covered CDR3 bases are TGTGCCAGCAGTTACTCGACACGCCTTACGAACACTGAA. Translation: CASSYSTRLTNTE. The whole CDR3 protein reads CASSYSTRLTNTEAFF. The genes are TRBV6-2 or TRBV6-3 and TRBJ1-1; D not certain. The missing CDR3 end, 3 residues past where the read stops, is filled in from the germline J gene. The V end was cut by 0 bases, the J end by 1 base, with 12 bases between. CDR1 MNHEY and CDR2 SVGEGT come from the germline V gene. The length of the CDR3 is 16 residues.

By proportion, this clone is medium-sized. Read coverage stops 3 residues before the CDR3 terminus; the germline J gene supplies the remainder. The rearrangement uses TRBV18 and TRBJ2-1; TRBD2 is a possible D gene (6 bases). With 3 bases removed from V and 6 bases from J, the gap between germline ends came to 15 bases. The CDR3 contains 15 residues. The germline V gene has CDR1 KGHSH and CDR2 LQKENI. This chain's CDR3 is CASSPGLQGPNEQFF. The DNA read from the CDR3 is TGTGCCAGCTCACCGGGACTCCAGGGCCCCAATGAG.

This clone was detected a few times. Sequencing ends 3 residues short of the CDR3 end; the germline J gene provides the rest. This rearrangement joins TRBV19 to TRBJ2-7, with a tentative D call TRBD1 (6 bases). V lost 3 bases and J 6 bases, leaving 9 bases between the germline ends. Germline-derived CDR1 and CDR2 are LNHDA and SQIVND (reference sequence). The CDR3 spans 12 residues. The DNA read from the CDR3 is TGTGCCAGTAGTATGGGGGCAGGCGAG. Protein product: CASSMGAGE. The CDR3 in full is CASSMGAGEQYF.

Points on this clone: The read terminates 3 residues ahead of where the CDR3 ends, so the germline J gene completes it. The rearrangement links TRBV7-2 to TRBJ1-1; the D gene is possibly TRBD1 (6 bases). The CDR3 consists of 15 residues. Between the trimmed V and J ends, which lost 5 bases and 1 base, there was a span of 14 bases. CDR1 is SGHTA and CDR2 is FQGNSA in the germline V gene. Incomplete CDR3 DNA: TGTGCCAGCAGCCCCAGTCAGGACAGGAACACTGAA. Encoded protein: CASSPSQDRNTE. In full, the CDR3 reads CASSPSQDRNTEAFF.

This clone was detected only a few times. The read ends 3 residues before the CDR3 terminus; that terminus is restored from the germline J gene. The rearrangement joins TRBV20-1 to TRBJ2-1, with TRBD2 matching 7 bases. The CDR3 has 12 residues. Germline values: CDR1 DFQATT, CDR2 SNEGSKA (reference sequence). With 3 bases clipped from V and 4 bases from J, the junction kept 0 bases outside the gene matches. CDR3 sequence reads: CSASGGYNEQFF. CDR3 DNA, as far as it was read: TGCAGTGCTAGCGGGGGGTACAATGAG.

As regards this clone: From the germline J gene comes the end of the CDR3, since the read stops 3 residues before it. The gene calls are TRBV18 and TRBJ2-5, with D tentatively TRBD1 (5 bases). Germline V CDR1 and CDR2: KGHSH, LQKENI. The CDR3 is 13 amino acids. V gave up 3 bases and J gave up 0 bases, with 5 bases separating them. The covered CDR3 bases are TGTGCCAGCTCACCGGACAACCAAGAGACC. It translates to CASSPDNQET. The whole CDR3 protein reads CASSPDNQETQYF. The whole variable domain, remainder taken from reference TRBV18 and TRBJ2-5, is NAGVMQNPRHLVRRRGQEARLRCSPMKGHSHVYWYRQLPEEGLKFMVYLQKENIIDESGMPKERFSAEFPKEGPSILRIQQVVRGDSAAYFCASSPDNQETQYFGPGTRLLVL.